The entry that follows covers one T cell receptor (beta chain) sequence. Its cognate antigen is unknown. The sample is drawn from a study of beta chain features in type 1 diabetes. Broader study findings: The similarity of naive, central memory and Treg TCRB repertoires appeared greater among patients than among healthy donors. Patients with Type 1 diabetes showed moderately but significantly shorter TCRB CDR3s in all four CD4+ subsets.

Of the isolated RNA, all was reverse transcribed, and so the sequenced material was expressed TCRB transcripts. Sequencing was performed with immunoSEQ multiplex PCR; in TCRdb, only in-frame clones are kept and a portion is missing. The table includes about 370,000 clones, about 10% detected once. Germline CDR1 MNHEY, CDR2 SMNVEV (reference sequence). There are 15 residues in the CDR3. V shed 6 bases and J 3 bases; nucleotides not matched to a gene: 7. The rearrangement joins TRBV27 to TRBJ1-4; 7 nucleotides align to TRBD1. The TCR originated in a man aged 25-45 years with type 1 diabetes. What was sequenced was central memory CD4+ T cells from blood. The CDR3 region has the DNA TGTGCCAGCAGAAGACTCGACAGGGCTAATGAAAAACTGTTTTTT. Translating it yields CASRRLDRANEKLFF.